The sample holds a few counts of the clone carrying this TCR beta chain. From the 5' RACE reads, TCRdb called clonotypes with MiXCR, one entry per CDR3 protein. The data contain about 220,000 distinct CDR3 sequences, 25% to 30% of them singletons. V dropped 6 bases and J dropped 0; count of bases not matched to a gene: 4. The CDR3 has 15 residues. Germline V gives CDR1 SQVTM, CDR2 ANQGSEA. This record belongs to a study of CD8 T cells in ankylosing spondylitis. V and J are TRBV29-1 and TRBJ2-3, with 12 bases aligning to TRBD2. The TCR was taken from a male donor with ankylosing spondylitis or in good health (not recorded which). The source material was blood, either unsorted or a sorted T cell fraction (not recorded which). The CDR3 is CSVQGLAGSTDTQYF. The CDR3 nucleotides read TGCAGCGTCCAAGGACTAGCGGGAAGCACAGATACGCAGTATTTT.